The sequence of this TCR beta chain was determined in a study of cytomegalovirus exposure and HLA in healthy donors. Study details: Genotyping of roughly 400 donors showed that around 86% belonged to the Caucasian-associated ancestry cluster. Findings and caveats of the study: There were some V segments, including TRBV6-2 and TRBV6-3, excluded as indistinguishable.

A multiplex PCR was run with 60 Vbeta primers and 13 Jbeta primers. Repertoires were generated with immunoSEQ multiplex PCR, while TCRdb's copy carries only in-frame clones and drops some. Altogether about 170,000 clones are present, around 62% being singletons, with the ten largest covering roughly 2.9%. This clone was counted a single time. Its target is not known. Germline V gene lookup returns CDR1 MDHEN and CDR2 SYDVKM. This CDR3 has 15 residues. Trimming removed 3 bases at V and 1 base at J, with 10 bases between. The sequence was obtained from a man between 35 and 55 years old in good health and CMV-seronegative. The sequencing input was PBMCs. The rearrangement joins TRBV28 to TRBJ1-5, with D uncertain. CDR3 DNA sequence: TGTGCCAGCAGTTTTGCAGGTCCAAGCAATCAGCCCCAGCATTTT. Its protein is CASSFAGPSNQPQHF.